Listed below are T cell receptor beta chains from one sample, sequenced in a study of blood T cell repertoires in COVID-19. Sequencing was performed with immunoSEQ multiplex PCR; in TCRdb, only in-frame clones are kept and a portion is missing. The sample holds 240,000 or so clones, roughly 80% seen once. Sequencing used peripheral blood. The receptors were gathered from a woman aged 55 to 70 with active or convalescent COVID-19. The CDR3 runs from the conserved cysteine through the conserved F or W. Each record gives: clone size, V gene, J gene, D gene, CDR3 DNA, CDR3 protein. The D gene is left open where the match is weak. The size entry is marked missing in some rows and otherwise reads once, few, many or a size class.

clone_size: -
v_call: TRBV9
j_call: TRBJ2-1
d_call: TRBD2
cdr3_nt: TGTGCCAGCAGCGTAGGACTGGCGGGGGGCATTGAGCAGTTCTTC
cdr3_aa: CASSVGLAGGIEQFF

clone_size: -
v_call: TRBV7-2
j_call: TRBJ2-3
d_call: TRBD2
cdr3_nt: TGTGCCAGCAGCCCGGGACTAGCGGGGCTGAGCACAGATACGCAGTATTTT
cdr3_aa: CASSPGLAGLSTDTQYF

clone_size: -
v_call: TRBV10-2
j_call: TRBJ2-1
d_call: TRBD2
cdr3_nt: TGCGCCAGCAGTGGAGGGACTAGCGGACACAATGAGCAGTTCTTC
cdr3_aa: CASSGGTSGHNEQFF

clone_size: -
v_call: TRBV3-1/TRBV3-2
j_call: TRBJ2-3
d_call: TRBD2
cdr3_nt: TGTGCCAGCAGCCAAGGTCTAGCGGGGGTTATCCCCTCTAAAGATACGCAGTATTTT
cdr3_aa: CASSQGLAGVIPSKDTQYF

clone_size: -
v_call: TRBV30
j_call: TRBJ1-2
d_call: -
cdr3_nt: TGTGCCTGGAGGGTCCTAGGGGTCGGGTATGGCTACACCTTC
cdr3_aa: CAWRVLGVGYGYTF

clone_size: -
v_call: TRBV11-3
j_call: TRBJ2-3
d_call: TRBD2
cdr3_nt: TGTGCCAGCAGCGAGGGGGCTAGCGGGGGAGGTACGCAGTATTTT
cdr3_aa: CASSEGASGGGTQYF

clone_size: -
v_call: TRBV5-1
j_call: TRBJ2-1
d_call: TRBD1
cdr3_nt: TGCGCCAGCAGCTGGACAGGTCGATGGGAGCAGTTCTTC
cdr3_aa: CASSWTGRWEQFF

clone_size: -
v_call: TRBV18
j_call: TRBJ1-2
d_call: -
cdr3_nt: TGTGCCAGCTCACCGGCGGCAGGACAAAACTATGGCTACACCTTC
cdr3_aa: CASSPAAGQNYGYTF

clone_size: -
v_call: TRBV29-1
j_call: TRBJ2-5
d_call: TRBD2
cdr3_nt: TGCAGCGTTGGGCTTCCGGGGGGCCAAGAGACCCAGTACTTC
cdr3_aa: CSVGLPGGQETQYF

clone_size: -
v_call: TRBV19
j_call: TRBJ1-5
d_call: -
cdr3_nt: TGTGCCAGTAGTATGAGGTCCCTCCTTTTGAGGGCCCAGCATTTT
cdr3_aa: CASSMRSLLLRAQHF

clone_size: few
v_call: TRBV7-2
j_call: TRBJ2-3
d_call: TRBD2
cdr3_nt: TGTGCCAGCAGCCAGACTAGCGGGGGGGTTCTAGATACGCAGTATTTT
cdr3_aa: CASSQTSGGVLDTQYF

clone_size: -
v_call: TRBV10-3
j_call: TRBJ2-1
d_call: -
cdr3_nt: TGTGCCATCATGTCCGGCGGGACCTACAATGAGCAGTTCTTC
cdr3_aa: CAIMSGGTYNEQFF

clone_size: few
v_call: TRBV6-5
j_call: TRBJ1-1
d_call: TRBD1
cdr3_nt: TGTGCCAGCAGTACTAATGACAGGGGTGGCACTGAAGCTTTCTTT
cdr3_aa: CASSTNDRGGTEAFF

clone_size: -
v_call: TRBV28
j_call: TRBJ1-1
d_call: -
cdr3_nt: TGTGCCAGCAGTTTTGCAGGTAGGCCAACTGAAGCTTTCTTT
cdr3_aa: CASSFAGRPTEAFF

clone_size: -
v_call: TRBV7-2
j_call: TRBJ2-3
d_call: TRBD2
cdr3_nt: TGTGCCAGCAGCTTACCGACTAGCCCAGATACGCAGTATTTT
cdr3_aa: CASSLPTSPDTQYF

clone_size: -
v_call: TRBV4-1
j_call: TRBJ2-4
d_call: -
cdr3_nt: TGCGCCAGCAGCCAAGATAGGGCGCAGGGCAAAAACATTCAGTACTTC
cdr3_aa: CASSQDRAQGKNIQYF

clone_size: -
v_call: TRBV30
j_call: TRBJ2-2
d_call: TRBD1
cdr3_nt: TGTGCCTGGAAGCGGGACAGGGTTAACACCGGGGAGCTGTTTTTT
cdr3_aa: CAWKRDRVNTGELFF

clone_size: -
v_call: TRBV11-1
j_call: TRBJ2-1
d_call: TRBD2
cdr3_nt: TGTGCCAGCAGCCAAGGACTAGCTTATAATGAGCAGTTCTTC
cdr3_aa: CASSQGLAYNEQFF

clone_size: -
v_call: TRBV7-6
j_call: TRBJ1-4
d_call: TRBD1
cdr3_nt: TGTGCCAGCAGTGGGACAGTAGAAGGAGAAAAACTGTTTTTT
cdr3_aa: CASSGTVEGEKLFF

clone_size: -
v_call: TRBV11-2
j_call: TRBJ2-1
d_call: TRBD2
cdr3_nt: TGTGCCAGCAGCTTTAGCGGGGGCGACAATGAGCAGTTCTTC
cdr3_aa: CASSFSGGDNEQFF